The 30 T cell receptor beta chains in this list originate from one sample, sequenced in a study of T-cell reconstitution after alpha-beta-depleted transplantation in children. Library preparation (for TCRbeta) was performed with unique molecular identifiers. TCRdb re-derived calls from the PCR reads in MiXCR, one entry per CDR3 protein. The sample lists around 400,000 distinct CDR3 sequences; roughly a tenth were seen once. Sequencing was performed on PBMCs from the stem cell graft donor, taken from the stem cell graft. These receptors all come from a human donor who donated a stem cell graft to a child with acute myeloid leukemia.

This clonotype was observed at least ten times. CDR3: CSAPLAGSYYNEQFF. CDR3 bases: TGCAGTGCTCCCCTGGCGGGTAGTTACTACAATGAGCAGTTCTTC. The rearrangement uses TRBV20-1 and TRBJ2-1; maybe TRBD2 (5 bases). CDR3 length: 15 amino acids. Per germline, CDR1 DFQATT and CDR2 SNEGSKA (reference sequence). V lost 5 bases to trimming and J lost 3 bases, with 17 bases between them.

This clonotype was recorded a few times. The gene calls are TRBV20-1 and TRBJ2-3; no clear D. The germline V gene encodes CDR1 DFQATT and CDR2 SNEGSKA (reference sequence). CDR3 length equals 15 residues. Trimming left V 4 bases short and J 0 bases short, with 14 bases between. CDR3 DNA: TGCAGTGCTATAGGGCCGGAAACTAGCACAGATACGCAGTATTTT. This encodes CSAIGPETSTDTQYF.

This rearrangement joins TRBV20-1 to TRBJ1-2; TRBD1 matches at 9 bases. Germline V gene data show CDR1 as DFQATT and CDR2 as SNEGSKA (reference sequence). The CDR3 runs 13 residues. V shed 5 bases and J 4 bases; nucleotides not matched to a gene: 5. CDR3 DNA sequence: TGCAGTGCTGGCCAGACAGGGGGCTATGGCTACACCTTC. This sequence encodes CSAGQTGGYGYTF.

The chain uses TRBV5-1 and TRBJ2-7; 9 nucleotides align to TRBD1. The CDR3 has 13 amino acids. Germline CDR1 SGHRS, CDR2 YFSETQ. Trimming cost V 4 bases and J 7 bases; bases outside gene matches: 6. CDR3 sequence reads: CASSDGTGREQYF. In nucleotides, the CDR3 is TGCGCCAGCAGCGACGGGACAGGGCGGGAGCAGTACTTC.

This clonotype was detected only a few times. This sequence joins TRBV5-1 and TRBJ1-2; D gene ambiguous. The CDR3 length is 13 residues. Germline assignment: CDR1 SGHRS and CDR2 YFSETQ. Trimming removed 4 bases at V and 7 bases at J, with 14 bases between. The chain's CDR3 is CASSSHPEGGYTF. In nucleotides, the CDR3 is TGCGCCAGCAGCAGCCATCCGGAGGGTGGCTACACCTTC.

The rearrangement joins TRBV7-9 to TRBJ2-5; D perhaps matches TRBD2 (5 bases). CDR1 is SEHNR and CDR2 is FQNEAQ in the germline V gene (reference sequence). V was cut by 5 bases and J by 0 bases, with 16 bases left in between. The CDR3 contains 16 residues. In nucleotides, the CDR3 is TGTGCCAGCAGCGACCGGGATGCCCTGTACCAAGAGACCCAGTACTTC. Its protein product is CASSDRDALYQETQYF. Using reference TRBV7-9 and TRBJ2-5 for the parts outside the CDR3, the full variable domain is DTGVSQNPRHKITKRGQNVTFRCDPISEHNRLYWYRQTLGQGPEFLTYFQNEAQLEKSRLLSDRFSAERPKGSFSTLEIQRTEQGDSAMYLCASSDRDALYQETQYFGPGTRLLVL.

This clonotype was detected ten times or more. The chain employs TRBV7-8 and TRBJ1-1; no reliable D call. The CDR3 is 14 amino acids. The V and J ends lost 4 bases and 2 bases respectively, with 11 bases between them. Germline V gene lookup returns CDR1 SGHVS and CDR2 FQNEAQ. CDR3: CASSSGGSNTEAFF. The CDR3 DNA sequence: TGTGCCAGCAGCTCTGGCGGGTCCAACACTGAAGCTTTCTTT.

J is TRBJ2-5 and V is TRBV12-3 or TRBV12-4; D perhaps matches TRBD2 (5 bases). The CDR3 is 15 amino acids. V gave up 7 bases and J gave up 4 bases, with 19 bases separating them. CDR3 residues: CASTVGVLVLETQYF. The CDR3, as DNA: TGTGCCAGCACCGTCGGGGTTCTTGTATTAGAGACCCAGTACTTC.

The sample holds a few counts of this clonotype. V gene TRBV27 combines with J gene TRBJ2-1; TRBD1 agrees at 10 bases. Germline loops: CDR1 MNHEY, CDR2 SMNVEV (reference sequence). The V gene end was trimmed by 6 bases and the J gene end by 7 bases; junction bases not matched to a gene: 9. The CDR3 has 15 amino acids. This CDR3 is CASRLGTGAWNEQFF. Written as DNA, the CDR3 is TGTGCCAGCAGACTTGGGACAGGGGCTTGGAATGAGCAGTTCTTC.

This rearrangement joins TRBV6-1 to TRBJ2-2; 11 positions agree with TRBD2. V was clipped by 6 bases and J by 3 bases; unmatched bases: 3. CDR3 length: 15 amino acids. Germline loops: CDR1 MNHNS, CDR2 SASEGT. DNA for the CDR3: TGTGCCAGCAGGACTAGCGGGACCGACACCGGGGAGCTGTTTTTT. As protein: CASRTSGTDTGELFF.

This clonotype appeared a few times. V is TRBV7-2 and J is TRBJ2-5; 7 bases are a match to TRBD2. There are 16 residues in the CDR3. The germline V gene has CDR1 SGHTA and CDR2 FQGNSA. Trimming took 1 base from V and 4 from J; bases not matched to a gene: 9. CDR3 sequence reads: CASSLVGVGRSETQYF. The CDR3 DNA reads TGTGCCAGCAGCTTAGTTGGTGTCGGGAGGTCAGAGACCCAGTACTTC.

This sequence joins TRBV7-9 and TRBJ1-5; no clear D gene. V lost 5 bases to trimming and J lost 3 bases, with 20 bases between them. Per germline, CDR1 SEHNR and CDR2 FQNEAQ (reference sequence). CDR3 length: 17 residues. CDR3 nucleotides: TGTGCCAGCAGCGGTGGACGGGGAGGAGGCTCCAATCAGCCCCAGCATTTT. It encodes CASSGGRGGGSNQPQHF.

The J gene is TRBJ2-2, the V gene TRBV3-1; D is perhaps TRBD2 (6 bases). V gave up 0 bases and J gave up 0 bases, with 8 bases separating them. Germline lookup yields CDR1 LGHDT and CDR2 YNNKEL (reference sequence). The CDR3 totals 16 residues. CDR3 in DNA: TGTGCCAGCAGCCAAGATCCTAGCGCGAACACCGGGGAGCTGTTTTTT. It translates to CASSQDPSANTGELFF.

The J gene is TRBJ2-4, the V gene TRBV5-1; maybe TRBD2 (6 bases). Germline loops: CDR1 SGHRS, CDR2 YFSETQ. The CDR3 has 13 residues. V gave up 2 bases and J gave up 7 bases, with 10 bases separating them. CDR3 sequence reads: CASSLTRDNIQYF. DNA of the CDR3: TGCGCCAGCAGCTTAACGCGGGACAACATTCAGTACTTC.

Only a few counts were recorded for this clonotype. The chain employs TRBV29-1 and TRBJ1-2; the D gene is possibly TRBD1 (5 bases). This CDR3 is 11 amino acids long. V was pared by 5 bases and J by 8 bases, with 12 bases between. The germline gives CDR1 SQVTM, CDR2 ANQGSEA. The chain's CDR3 is CSVRDPQGYTF. In nucleotides, the CDR3 is TGCAGCGTTCGGGACCCACAGGGCTACACCTTC.

This clonotype was seen more than once but under ten times. The gene calls are TRBV20-1 and TRBJ1-2; weak D call: TRBD1 (5 bases). CDR3 size: 13 residues. Trimming shortened V by 5 bases and J by 4 bases, and 14 bases separated the two germline ends. Per the germline V gene, CDR1 is DFQATT and CDR2 is SNEGSKA (reference sequence). The CDR3 protein is CSASRDGGYGYTF. The DNA for the CDR3 is TGCAGTGCTTCCCGGGACGGAGGCTATGGCTACACCTTC.

The CDR3 region is CASSPTGGGTEAFF. Here the CDR3 DNA reads TGTGCCAGCAGCCCGACAGGGGGAGGGACTGAAGCTTTCTTT. The rearrangement links TRBV7-2 to TRBJ1-1; 9 nucleotides agree with TRBD1. This CDR3 comprises 14 residues. V dropped 5 bases and J dropped 5; count of bases not matched to a gene: 6. The germline V gene encodes CDR1 SGHTA and CDR2 FQGNSA.

In its sample, this clonotype was seen many times. The V and J genes are TRBV29-1 and TRBJ2-3, with D possibly being TRBD1 or TRBD2 (5 bases each). From germline, CDR1 is SQVTM and CDR2 ANQGSEA. V was cut by 3 bases and J by 1 base, with 8 bases left in between. CDR3 length: 13 residues. The CDR3 loop reads CSVDGAGTDTQYF. CDR3 DNA sequence: TGCAGCGTTGACGGGGCGGGCACAGATACGCAGTATTTT.

This clonotype was seen many times. The gene calls are TRBV10-3 and TRBJ2-7; D unresolved. V gave up 5 bases and J gave up 3 bases, with 8 bases separating them. CDR1 and CDR2 from the germline V gene are ENHRY and SYGVKD. CDR3 length: 12 residues. The CDR3 coding sequence is TGTGCCATCAGTCGTGAGGACTACGAGCAGTACTTC. Amino acids: CAISREDYEQYF.

Only a few counts were recorded for this clonotype. The CDR3 protein is CSARVSNEQFF. The CDR3 bases are TGCAGTGCTAGAGTTAGCAATGAGCAGTTCTTC. The chain joins TRBV20-1 to TRBJ2-1, with D uncertain. The V gene lost 1 base and the J gene lost 6 bases, with 4 bases spanning the gap. This CDR3 has 11 amino acids. Looked up from germline, CDR1 is DFQATT and CDR2 is SNEGSKA (reference sequence).

In regard to this clonotype: The junction does not match germline at one end; this may be a read error. The chain carries TRBV5-1 and TRBJ2-2, with D unresolved. The CDR3 is 16 residues long. Germline loops: CDR1 SGHRS, CDR2 YFSETQ. CDR3 in DNA: TGCGCCAGCAGCTTGGAGGGCTGGCCGAATACCGGGGAGCTGTTTTTT. Translating it yields CASSLEGWPNTGELFF.

This clonotype was seen many times. The chain combines TRBV27 with TRBJ2-2; D gene uncertain. This CDR3 is 14 amino acids long. Germline V CDR1 and CDR2: MNHEY, SMNVEV (reference sequence). The V end was cut by 1 base, the J end by 2 bases, with 5 bases between. CDR3 residues: CASSLWVNTGELFF. The CDR3 DNA follows: TGTGCCAGCAGTTTATGGGTCAACACCGGGGAGCTGTTTTTT.

In this sample, this clonotype turned up a few times. CDR3 DNA sequence: TGTGCCAGCAGCCACACTGGGGAGGACTTGGGAAACTATGGCTACACCTTC. Amino acid sequence: CASSHTGEDLGNYGYTF. J is TRBJ1-2 and V is TRBV4-2; D is unresolved. The CDR3 spans 17 residues. Between the trimmed V and J ends, which lost 3 bases and 2 bases, there was a span of 19 bases. The V gene's germline CDR1 is LGHNA and CDR2 YNFKEQ.

Regarding this clonotype: A much larger clonotype is one base distant, so this may be a read error. The genes are TRBV7-3 and TRBJ2-3; D ambiguous. The CDR3 extends over 14 amino acids. The V and J ends lost 2 bases and 2 bases respectively, with 8 bases between them. The V gene's germline CDR1 is SGHTA and CDR2 FQGTGA. Here the CDR3 DNA reads TGTGCCAGCAGCTTAGGACCCAACACAGATACGCAGTATTTT. It is translated as CASSLGPNTDTQYF.

The chain combines TRBV20-1 with TRBJ2-1, with TRBD2 matching 8 bases. This CDR3 contains 15 residues. After removal of 0 bases from V and 3 bases from J, the junction contained 4 bases not matched to a gene. Germline-derived CDR1 and CDR2 are DFQATT and SNEGSKA (reference sequence). Written as DNA, the CDR3 is TGCAGTGCTAGAGACCCCGCGGGGGGCTACAATGAGCAGTTCTTC. It codes for CSARDPAGGYNEQFF.

There are a few counts of this clonotype. J is TRBJ2-2 and V is TRBV30; 10 nucleotides align to TRBD2. Germline trimming cut 5 bases from V and 3 bases from J; bases unmatched to any gene: 6. Germline CDR1 is GTSNPN and CDR2 is SVGIG (reference sequence). The CDR3 totals 15 residues. CDR3 in DNA: TGTGCCTGGCTCCTAGCGGGAGCGCACACCGGGGAGCTGTTTTTT. The encoded protein is CAWLLAGAHTGELFF.

This clonotype was counted many times. The rearrangement uses TRBV20-1 and TRBJ2-1; D remains unclear. Deletions cut 1 base from V and 5 bases from J, with 9 bases between. The CDR3 runs 13 residues. Germline lookup yields CDR1 DFQATT and CDR2 SNEGSKA (reference sequence). The CDR3 loop reads CSARVWVDNEQFF. For the CDR3, the DNA is TGCAGTGCTAGAGTCTGGGTTGACAATGAGCAGTTCTTC.

This clonotype was observed a handful of times. V and J are TRBV6-1 and TRBJ2-3, with 10 bases lining up with TRBD1. Per the germline V gene, CDR1 is MNHNS and CDR2 is SASEGT. The CDR3 sequence is 16 residues long. The J segment lost 4 bases and the V segment lost 2 bases, leaving 6 bases of the junction unmatched. The CDR3 DNA reads TGTGCCAGCAGTGAAATGTGGACAGGGGGACCAGATACGCAGTATTTT. It is translated as CASSEMWTGGPDTQYF.

This clonotype was counted between two and nine times. The chain couples TRBV5-1 to TRBJ2-2, with 14 positions matching TRBD2. Germline trimming cut 10 bases from V and 6 bases from J; bases unmatched to any gene: 8. The germline CDR1 and CDR2 sequences are SGHRS and YFSETQ. This CDR3 region has 15 residues. CDR3 DNA sequence: TGCGCCGGACAGACTAGCGGGAGGGCCGCCGGGGAGCTGTTTTTT. Translated, it gives CAGQTSGRAAGELFF.

This clonotype was picked up a small number of times. The CDR3 loop is CASSYSAGGKGTQYF. CDR3 coding DNA: TGTGCCAGCAGTTACTCGGCAGGGGGTAAGGGGACCCAGTACTTC. The chain recombines TRBV6-5 with TRBJ2-5; TRBD1 matches 7 bases. This CDR3 region has 15 residues. Germline V gives CDR1 MNHEY, CDR2 SVGAGI. The junction had 8 bases not matched to a gene; V was cut back by 0 bases and J by 7 bases.